The sequence of this T cell receptor (beta chain) was determined in a study of T cell repertoires in aging, cancer and after chemotherapy. Germline V gene lookup returns CDR1 KGHSH and CDR2 LQKENI. Trimming left V 3 bases short and J 7 bases short, with 19 bases between. The CDR3 contains 15 residues. TCR beta rearrangements were amplified from peripheral blood genomic DNA. Rearranged V-D-J TRB sequences were amplified with a mixed TRB-A/B primer pool. Each CDR3 protein gets one entry after TCRdb re-called the multiplex PCR reads with MiXCR. The table includes several thousand distinct CDR3 sequences, 33% detected once. This clonotype was observed a few times.

This sequence originates from a human donor in good health. The donor label of this sample is uncertain. Source material: blood. The rearrangement joins TRBV18 to TRBJ2-7; tentatively, D is TRBD2 (6 bases). The chain's CDR3 is CASSPGTSEGGEQYF. The CDR3 coding sequence is TGTGCCAGCTCACCCGGGACCTCGGAGGGCGGAGAGCAGTACTTC. The full variable domain, in which reference TRBV18 and TRBJ2-7 provide the parts outside the CDR3, is NAGVMQNPRHLVRRRGQEARLRCSPMKGHSHVYWYRQLPEEGLKFMVYLQKENIIDESGMPKERFSAEFPKEGPSILRIQQVVRGDSAAYFCASSPGTSEGGEQYFGPGTRLTVT.